This passage covers 20 T cell receptor beta chains from one sample sequenced in a study of cytomegalovirus exposure and HLA in healthy donors. The PCR contained 60 Vbeta and 13 Jbeta primers. The assay was immunoSEQ multiplex PCR, and TCRdb's table has in-frame clones only and misses some. The data hold some 120,000 clones, with approximately 81% observed a single time. The sequenced sample was PBMCs. The receptor set was obtained from a man aged 25 to 40 in good health and CMV-seropositive.

The chain couples TRBV5-6 to TRBJ1-6; TRBD1 agrees at 8 bases. Germline CDR1 is SGHDT and CDR2 is YYEEEE. V lost 4 bases, J lost 7 bases, and 7 bases stayed unmatched. The CDR3 is 15 amino acids. The CDR3 sequence: CASSADRVENSPLHF. DNA of the CDR3: TGTGCCAGCAGCGCGGACAGGGTAGAGAATTCACCCCTCCACTTT.

Only a few counts were recorded for this clone. The DNA of the CDR3 is TGTGCTAGTGGGCCCTATACGGGGGGTCAAGAGACCCAGTACTTC. Translation: CASGPYTGGQETQYF. V and J are TRBV12-5 and TRBJ2-5; 7 bases agree with TRBD2. The V gene's germline CDR1 is LGHNT and CDR2 FRNRAP. CDR3 length: 15 residues. Trimming removed 6 bases from V and 2 bases from J; junction bases left unmatched: 9. The full variable domain, its missing parts supplied by reference TRBV12-5 and TRBJ2-5, is DARVTQTPRHKVTEMGQEVTMRCQPILGHNTVFWYRQTMMQGLELLAYFRNRAPLDDSGMPKDRFSAEMPDATLATLKIQPSEPRDSAVYFCASGPYTGGQETQYFGPGTRLLVL.

This chain connects TRBV5-1 to TRBJ2-7; perhaps TRBD2 as D (6 bases). This CDR3 contains 14 residues. Germline CDR1 SGHRS, CDR2 YFSETQ. The V gene lost 0 bases and the J gene lost 6 bases, with 13 bases spanning the gap. Written as DNA, the CDR3 is TGCGCCAGCAGCTTGGGGGGGGTTGGGTCCGAGCAGTACTTC. Translated: CASSLGGVGSEQYF.

This clone has only a few counts. This chain connects TRBV5-5 to TRBJ2-3, with D possibly TRBD2 on 6 matching bases. The germline V gene has CDR1 SGHKS and CDR2 YYEKEE (reference sequence). This CDR3 has 18 residues. Trimming shortened V by 4 bases and J by 0 bases, and 21 bases separated the two germline ends. This CDR3 reads CASSERGLPTPSTDTQYF. Written as DNA, the CDR3 is TGTGCCAGCAGCGAGAGGGGACTCCCGACTCCTAGCACAGATACGCAGTATTTT.

The V call is TRBV6-5, the J call TRBJ1-1; D unclear. The germline CDR1 and CDR2 sequences are MNHEY and SVGAGI. This CDR3 comprises 15 residues. V shed 0 bases and J shed 0 bases, with 8 bases lying between them. CDR3 in DNA: TGTGCCAGCAGTTACTCGATGAGAGTGAACACTGAAGCTTTCTTT. Its translation is CASSYSMRVNTEAFF.

A few counts support this clone. This rearrangement joins TRBV6-1 to TRBJ2-1; 12 nucleotides match TRBD2. CDR1 and CDR2 from the germline V gene are MNHNS and SASEGT. The CDR3 spans 15 residues. V dropped 3 bases and J dropped 8; count of bases not matched to a gene: 5. The CDR3, as DNA: TGTGCCAGCAGTGACTCGACTAGCGGGAGTGATGAGCAGTTCTTC. It yields the protein CASSDSTSGSDEQFF.

V is TRBV19 and J is TRBJ2-7; 13 positions agree with TRBD2. Germline V CDR1 and CDR2: LNHDA, SQIVND (reference sequence). Trimming at V came to 5 bases and at J to 4 bases, leaving 8 bases not matched to a gene. The CDR3 loop spans 16 amino acids. CDR3 in amino acids: CASSVQTSGRAYEQYF. The DNA of the CDR3 is TGTGCCAGTAGTGTCCAAACTAGCGGGAGGGCGTACGAGCAGTACTTC.

This clone was seen a handful of times. The gene calls are TRBV2 and TRBJ2-1; 9 nucleotides match TRBD2. The CDR3 is 15 residues long. The germline CDR1 and CDR2 sequences are SNHLY and FYNNEI. Trimming took 5 bases from V and 9 from J; bases not matched to a gene: 11. The CDR3 sequence: CASSQRRGGSVEQFF. The CDR3 DNA is TGTGCCAGCAGTCAACGGCGGGGGGGGTCTGTTGAGCAGTTCTTC.

A note on this clone: At one boundary the junction diverges from the germline segment, which might be a read error. Distinct nucleotide sequences in the sample also encode this CDR3. The chain uses TRBV4-2 and TRBJ2-3, with 13 positions matching TRBD2. Per the germline V gene, CDR1 is LGHNA and CDR2 is YNFKEQ. The CDR3 is 18 amino acids. The DNA for the CDR3 is TGTGCCAGCAGCGTACGGACTAGCGGGAGTCCCAGCACGGATACGCAGTATTTT. It yields the protein CASSVRTSGSPSTDTQYF.

The chain uses TRBV19 and TRBJ1-1, with a tentative D call TRBD1 (5 bases). The CDR3 runs 14 residues. V lost 5 bases, J lost 1 base, and 11 bases lay in between. Germline V gives CDR1 LNHDA, CDR2 SQIVND (reference sequence). CDR3 sequence reads: CASSPWTQNTEAFF. The CDR3 nucleotides read TGTGCCAGTAGTCCTTGGACACAGAACACTGAAGCTTTCTTT.

V gene TRBV6-1 combines with J gene TRBJ2-6; a possible D gene is TRBD2 (5 bases). CDR1 is MNHNS and CDR2 is SASEGT in the germline V gene. CDR3 length: 14 residues. Between the trimmed V and J ends, which lost 6 bases and 2 bases, there was a span of 8 bases. CDR3 residues: CASRLLAGANVLTF. CDR3 sequence (DNA): TGTGCCAGCAGGTTACTAGCTGGGGCCAACGTCCTGACTTTC.

The V call is TRBV28, the J call TRBJ2-7, with D possibly being TRBD1 (5 bases). Trimming took off 3 bases at V and 0 bases at J, with 15 bases between the two ends. This CDR3 has 16 amino acids. The germline V gene encodes CDR1 MDHEN and CDR2 SYDVKM. The DNA for the CDR3 is TGTGCCAGCAGTTTGCCGACAGAGCTCCTCTCCTACGAGCAGTACTTC. Amino acids: CASSLPTELLSYEQYF. Together with reference TRBV28 and TRBJ2-7, the CDR3 gives the full variable domain: DVKVTQSSRYLVKRTGEKVFLECVQDMDHENMFWYRQDPGLGLRLIYFSYDVKMKEKGDIPEGYSVSREKKERFSLILESASTNQTSMYLCASSLPTELLSYEQYFGPGTRLTVT.

The chain employs TRBV7-2 and TRBJ2-5; possibly TRBD2 for D (5 bases). Germline CDR1 reads SGHTA; CDR2 reads FQGNSA. There are 14 residues in the CDR3. The V gene lost 4 bases and the J gene lost 6 bases, with 15 bases spanning the gap. This chain's CDR3 is CASSSLPGSQTQYF. The CDR3 bases are TGTGCCAGCAGCTCATTACCGGGGAGTCAGACCCAGTACTTC. The variable domain in full, completed from reference TRBV7-2 and TRBJ2-5, reads GAGVSQSPSNKVTEKGKDVELRCDPISGHTALYWYRQSLGQGLEFLIYFQGNSAPDKSGLPSDRFSAERTGGSVSTLTIQRTQQEDSAVYLCASSSLPGSQTQYFGPGTRLLVL.

V and J are TRBV1 and TRBJ2-5; TRBD1 is taken as the D call from the table, unchecked against the DNA. The J call may be in error: the DNA end matches TRBJ2-7 better. TRBV1 corresponds to a pseudogene. CDR3 length: 14 amino acids. The CDR3 nucleotides are TGCACCAGCAGCCAATGCCAGGGGGCGATCGAGCAGTACTTC. The encoded protein is CTSSQCQGAIEQYF.

This chain links TRBV19 with TRBJ1-2; no clear D gene. Germline V gene lookup returns CDR1 LNHDA and CDR2 SQIVND (reference sequence). Trimming left V 5 bases short and J 4 bases short, with 14 bases between. The CDR3 has 14 amino acids. Here the CDR3 reads CASSPPGGPYGYTF. CDR3 nucleotide sequence: TGTGCCAGTAGTCCCCCGGGAGGGCCCTATGGCTACACCTTC.

The chain carries TRBV7-9 and TRBJ1-6, with D perhaps matching TRBD1 (5 bases). V was cut by 5 bases and J by 10 bases, with 18 bases left in between. CDR1 is SEHNR, CDR2 FQNEAQ, per germline (reference sequence). The CDR3 runs 15 residues. CDR3 nucleotide sequence: TGTGCCAGCAGCCCCCTCGAAGGGGAAGGCTCACCCCTCCACTTT. Protein: CASSPLEGEGSPLHF.

The V call is TRBV11-2, the J call TRBJ2-1, with D tentatively TRBD2 (6 bases). V dropped 2 bases and J dropped 9 bases, with 17 bases sitting between them. The CDR3 is 15 amino acids. Germline V lookup: CDR1 SGHAT, CDR2 FQNNGV. The CDR3 here is CASSLSLGSPAEQFF. The CDR3, as DNA: TGTGCCAGCAGCTTATCGCTCGGGAGCCCCGCTGAGCAGTTCTTC.

This chain links TRBV14 with TRBJ1-1; 8 nucleotides match TRBD1. CDR3 length equals 14 residues. The junction had 5 bases not matched to a gene; V was cut back by 5 bases and J by 3 bases. Germline V CDR1 and CDR2: SGHDN, FVKESK. CDR3 region: CASSWQGAHTEAFF. The CDR3 DNA reads as TGTGCCAGCAGCTGGCAGGGGGCCCACACTGAAGCTTTCTTT.

The chain links TRBV7-2 to TRBJ1-1; TRBD1 is a possible D gene (5 bases). The CDR3 runs 15 residues. CDR1 and CDR2 from the germline V gene are SGHTA and FQGNSA. V lost 1 base and J 0 bases, leaving 9 bases between the germline ends. The CDR3 sequence: CASSLVARVNTEAFF. The CDR3 nucleotides read TGTGCCAGCAGCTTAGTTGCCAGGGTGAACACTGAAGCTTTCTTT.

This clone was counted only a few times. The chain employs TRBV6-6 and TRBJ2-7; the D gene is possibly TRBD2 (5 bases). The CDR3 has 14 amino acids. Trimming pared 0 bases from V and 2 bases from J, leaving 8 bases between. Germline assignment: CDR1 MNHNY and CDR2 SVGAGI (reference sequence). This CDR3 reads CASSYSWETYEQYF. The CDR3 DNA sequence: TGTGCCAGCAGTTACTCGTGGGAGACCTACGAGCAGTACTTC.